This entry is about one T cell receptor beta chain. In the original workflow: Estimates of nucleated cell counts were drawn from the amplification of reference gene primers. Measured with immunoSEQ multiplex PCR; TCRdb has only the in-frame clones, and not every one. The V and J calls and the clone size are those of that table, but D and trimming were determined from the DNA. The repertoire holds roughly 260,000 clones, with around 90% as singletons. These data are taken from a study of blood T cell repertoires in COVID-19. At the level of the study: COVID-19 samples collected from the United States, Italy and Spain covered acute and convalescent phases. The analysed material was cDNA or gDNA that came from T cells, B-cell-depleted T cells, or PBMCs.

CDR3 length equals 12 residues. Trimming removed 3 bases at V and 0 bases at J, with 3 bases between. Germline CDR1 SGHNT, CDR2 YYREEE (reference sequence). The sample was peripheral blood. This sequence joins TRBV5-4 and TRBJ1-1; D gene unclear. The receptor's source is a woman in her thirties or forties with acute or convalescent COVID-19. CDR3 in amino acids: CASSSMNTEAFF. In nucleotides, the CDR3 is TGTGCCAGCAGCTCTATGAACACTGAAGCTTTCTTT.